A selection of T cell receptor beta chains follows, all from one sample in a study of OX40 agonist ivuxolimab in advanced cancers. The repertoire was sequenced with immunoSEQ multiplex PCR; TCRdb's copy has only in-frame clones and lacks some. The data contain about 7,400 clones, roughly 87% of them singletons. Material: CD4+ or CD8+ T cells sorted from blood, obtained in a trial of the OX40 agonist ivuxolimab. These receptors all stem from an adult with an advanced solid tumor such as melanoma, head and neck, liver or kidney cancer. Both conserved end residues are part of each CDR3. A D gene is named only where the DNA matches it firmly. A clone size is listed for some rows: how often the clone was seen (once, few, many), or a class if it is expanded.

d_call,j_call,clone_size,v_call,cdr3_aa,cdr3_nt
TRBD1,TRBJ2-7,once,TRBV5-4,CASSWSNPGGSEQYF,TGTGCCAGCAGCTGGTCGAATCCAGGGGGCAGCGAGCAGTACTTC
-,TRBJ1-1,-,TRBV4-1,CASSQERTGTTEAFF,TGCGCCAGCAGCCAAGAAAGGACCGGGACTACTGAAGCTTTCTTT
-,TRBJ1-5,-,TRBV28,CASSLDRNQPQHF,TGTGCCAGCAGTTTAGACAGAAATCAGCCCCAGCATTTT
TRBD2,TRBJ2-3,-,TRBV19,CASSILGGRSIDADTQYF,TGTGCCAGTAGTATTCTTGGCGGGAGGTCAATAGATGCAGATACGCAGTATTTT
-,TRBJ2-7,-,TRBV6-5,CASSLRGEASEQYF,TGTGCCAGCAGTCTCAGGGGAGAGGCTAGCGAGCAGTACTTC
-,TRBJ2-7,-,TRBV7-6,CASSLDGPREQYF,TGTGCCAGCAGCTTAGATGGTCCTCGCGAGCAGTACTTC
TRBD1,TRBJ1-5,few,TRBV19,CASSSVPGQGLGYSNQPQHF,TGTGCCAGTAGTTCTGTACCGGGACAGGGGTTGGGGTATAGCAATCAGCCCCAGCATTTT
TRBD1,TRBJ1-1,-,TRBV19,CASSIWDSSTEAFF,TGTGCCAGTAGTATTTGGGACAGTAGCACTGAAGCTTTCTTT
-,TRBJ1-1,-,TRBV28,CASSLSFRGNTEAFF,TGTGCCAGCAGTTTATCTTTCAGGGGGAACACTGAAGCTTTCTTT
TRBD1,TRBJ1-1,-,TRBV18,CASSRRDRERAFF,TGTGCCAGCTCACGCCGAGACAGGGAAAGGGCTTTCTTT
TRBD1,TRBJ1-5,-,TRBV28,CASRQTGGGQPQHF,TGTGCCAGCAGGCAAACAGGGGGCGGTCAGCCCCAGCATTTT
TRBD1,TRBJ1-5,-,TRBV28,CASNEGAGNQPQHF,TGTGCCAGCAATGAGGGGGCGGGCAATCAGCCCCAGCATTTT
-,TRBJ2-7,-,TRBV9,CASSDDLPPYEQYF,TGTGCCAGCAGCGACGACTTGCCCCCCTACGAGCAGTACTTC
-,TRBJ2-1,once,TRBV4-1,CASSQVQGGDNEQFF,TGCGCCAGCAGCCAAGTGCAGGGTGGGGACAATGAGCAGTTCTTC
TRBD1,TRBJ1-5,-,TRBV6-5,CASSGGGGPQHF,TGTGCCAGCAGTGGAGGGGGCGGGCCCCAGCATTTT
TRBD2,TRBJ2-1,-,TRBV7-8,CASSLRSPGTSGRQEQFF,TGTGCCAGCAGCTTACGCAGCCCCGGGACTAGCGGGAGGCAAGAGCAGTTCTTC
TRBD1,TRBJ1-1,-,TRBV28,CASSPRGQIEAFF,TGTGCCAGCAGCCCTAGGGGACAGATTGAAGCTTTCTTT
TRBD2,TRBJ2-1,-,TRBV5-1,CASILPGLAGVSEQFF,TGCGCCAGCATCCTCCCGGGCCTAGCGGGAGTGAGTGAGCAGTTCTTC
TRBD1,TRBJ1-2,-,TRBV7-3,CASSLDGQGFGYTF,TGTGCCAGCAGCTTAGACGGACAGGGGTTTGGCTACACCTTC
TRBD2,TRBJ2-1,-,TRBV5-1,CASKTSGGGLVF,TGCGCCAGCAAGACTAGCGGAGGGGGGTTGGTCTTC
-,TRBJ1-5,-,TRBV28,CASSQGTLPQHF,TGTGCCAGCAGTCAAGGGACGCTCCCCCAGCATTTT
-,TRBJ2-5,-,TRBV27,CASSLVGTFQETQYF,TGTGCCAGCAGCCTTGTGGGGACGTTCCAAGAGACCCAGTACTTC
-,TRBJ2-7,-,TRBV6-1,CASSEEGRTYEQYF,TGTGCCAGCAGTGAAGAGGGACGGACCTACGAGCAGTACTTC
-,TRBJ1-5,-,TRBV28,CASSLIPRSYQPQHF,TGTGCCAGCAGTTTAATCCCAAGGAGCTATCAGCCCCAGCATTTT
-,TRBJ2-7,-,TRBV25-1,CASSDQTYEQYF,TGTGCCAGCAGTGACCAGACCTACGAGCAGTACTTC
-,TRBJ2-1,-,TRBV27,CASSSVAEISYNEQFF,TGTGCCAGCAGTTCAGTAGCGGAGATCTCCTACAATGAGCAGTTCTTC
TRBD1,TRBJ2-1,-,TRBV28,CASRREGAYNEQFF,TGTGCCAGCAGGCGAGAGGGGGCGTACAATGAGCAGTTCTTC
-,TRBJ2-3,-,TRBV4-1,CASSQVPNTDTQYF,TGCGCCAGCAGCCAAGTCCCGAACACAGATACGCAGTATTTT
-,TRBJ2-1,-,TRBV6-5,CASSYSGRYNEQFF,TGTGCCAGCAGTTACTCGGGACGGTACAATGAGCAGTTCTTC
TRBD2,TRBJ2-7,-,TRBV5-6,CASSLLAGGPYEQYF,TGTGCCAGCAGTCTTCTAGCGGGAGGGCCCTACGAGCAGTACTTC
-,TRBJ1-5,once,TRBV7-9,CASSLDGANQPQHF,TGTGCCAGCAGCTTAGACGGAGCGAATCAGCCCCAGCATTTT
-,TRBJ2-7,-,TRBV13,CASTGGPGASSYEQYF,TGTGCCAGCACCGGGGGCCCTGGCGCCAGCTCCTACGAGCAGTACTTC
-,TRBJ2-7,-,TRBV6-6,CASSPTDTFYEQYF,TGTGCCAGCAGTCCAACGGACACTTTCTACGAGCAGTACTTC